The present TCR beta chain was sequenced within a study of T-cell memory formation after mild COVID-19. General study results and limits: Clones that contracted from day 15 to 85 had balanced CD4/CD8; later expanders were CD4+ biased.

Constant-segment primers were used for 5'RACE, and the resulting TCR alpha and TCR beta cDNA libraries carried sample barcodes and UMIs. TCRdb redid the calling of the 5' RACE reads with MiXCR, one entry per CDR3 protein. The sample lists over 300,000 distinct CDR3 sequences; more than 20% were seen once. Regarding this clonotype: Antigen unknown.

J was trimmed by 10 bases and V by 2 bases; bases with no gene match: 12. The CDR3 sequence is 14 residues long. CDR1 and CDR2 (germline): GTSNPN, SVGIG (reference sequence). The chain combines TRBV30 with TRBJ1-1; 8 bases line up with TRBD1. The TCR originated in a man aged 18 to 29 who had mild COVID-19 (a few samples of this study predate the infection). Cell type and time point are not known. The sequenced material came from PBMCs or a T cell subset sorted from them (not recorded which). CDR3 in DNA: TGTGCCTGGAGTCCCTGGACAGGGTGGGGTCTAGCTTTCTTT. Translated: CAWSPWTGWGLAFF.